One sample yielded the 5 T cell receptor beta chains listed below, sequenced in a study of shared clonotypes between healthy human individuals (dated by TCRdb to about 2020). For the CD8 naive samples, CD45RO-negative cells were positively selected for CCR7, yielding a CD45RA+CCR7+ population from which TemRA cells were excluded. Receptor amplification or capture employed the immunoSEQ multiplex PCR assay. What TCRdb holds here is the immuneACCESS table cut down to in-frame rearrangements. Part of the clones is not present; checked against another copy, under half of the missing clones reflect an unresolved V gene, and the others are unexplained. The sample has 2 million to 2.5 million clones on record, 85% to 95% of them singletons. The ten largest clones represent more than 1.5% of the sample. The sample was naive CD8+ T cells from PBMCs. Interpreted using the paper, the cell subset or site label stands for: CD45RA+CCR7+. All receptors derive from a man younger than 35 in good health. Some clones in this sample may be carry-over from other donors' samples.

The rearrangement uses TRBV27 and TRBJ2-6; D not resolved. The CDR3 is 13 amino acids. Germline V lookup: CDR1 MNHEY, CDR2 SMNVEV (reference sequence). V lost 5 bases, J lost 2 bases, and 4 bases lay in between. DNA of the CDR3: TGTGCCAGCAGTACTACTGGGGCCAACGTCCTGACTTTC. Protein: CASSTTGANVLTF.

The gene calls are TRBV27 and TRBJ2-2; 9 positions agree with TRBD2. V lost 4 bases, J lost 7 bases, and 13 bases stayed unmatched. The CDR3 totals 17 residues. CDR1 is MNHEY, CDR2 SMNVEV, per germline (reference sequence). The CDR3 sequence is CASSSDVAGDHVGELFF. The DNA for the CDR3 is TGTGCCAGCAGTTCGGATGTAGCGGGAGATCATGTCGGGGAGCTGTTTTTT.

The chain is built from TRBV19 and TRBJ1-1, with TRBD1 identical over 8 bases. Per germline, CDR1 LNHDA and CDR2 SQIVND (reference sequence). The length of the CDR3 is 15 residues. V shed 0 bases, J shed 5 bases, and the junction held 5 bases outside the gene matches. The CDR3: CASSIDLDRGTEAFF. Written as DNA, the CDR3 is TGTGCCAGTAGTATAGATCTAGACAGGGGTACTGAAGCTTTCTTT. The complete variable domain, with remaining parts taken from reference TRBV19 and TRBJ1-1, reads DGGITQSPKYLFRKEGQNVTLSCEQNLNHDAMYWYRQDPGQGLRLIYYSQIVNDFQKGDIAEGYSVSREKKESFPLTVTSAQKNPTAFYLCASSIDLDRGTEAFFGQGTRLTVV.

The chain carries TRBV6-1 and TRBJ1-2, with D maybe TRBD1 (5 bases). Germline V lookup: CDR1 MNHNS, CDR2 SASEGT. V gave up 4 bases and J gave up 4 bases, with 16 bases separating them. This CDR3 has 15 residues. CDR3 sequence (DNA): TGTGCCAGCAGTGCGCCGGGACCGACGATCTATGGCTACACCTTC. Protein: CASSAPGPTIYGYTF.

The chain employs TRBV28 and TRBJ1-4; 8 nucleotides agree with TRBD1. There are 14 residues in the CDR3. With 4 bases clipped from V and 5 bases from J, the junction kept 3 bases outside the gene matches. CDR1 and CDR2 (germline): MDHEN, SYDVKM. The CDR3 loop reads CASSSGGWNEKLFF. DNA of the CDR3: TGTGCCAGCAGTTCAGGGGGCTGGAATGAAAAACTGTTTTTT.